The next 22 T cell receptor beta chains were all read from a single sample in a study of technical replicates of blood from a handful of donors (dated by TCRdb to the late 2010s). The method behind the library was the immunoSEQ multiplex PCR assay. The immuneACCESS repertoire file appears here via TCRdb, limited to in-frame rearrangements. These files lack a portion of the clones; in checked studies, under half of the deficit traces to unresolved V genes, and the cause of the others is not known. This sample comprises more than 65,000 clones, over 75% of them detected only once. Around 3.9% of the sample is taken by the ten largest. Sequencing was carried out using PBMCs. Every receptor here comes from a human donor in good health. Some clones in this sample may be carry-over from other donors' samples.

The chain couples TRBV7-9 to TRBJ1-6; TRBD1 is a possible D gene (6 bases). V was shortened by 7 bases and J by 0 bases, with 10 bases between the two germline ends. The CDR3 length is 15 residues. Germline values: CDR1 SEHNR, CDR2 FQNEAQ (reference sequence). CDR3 sequence: CASTTGSSYNSPLHF. The CDR3 nucleotides are TGTGCCAGCACCACAGGGAGCTCCTATAATTCACCCCTCCACTTT. Together with reference TRBV7-9 and TRBJ1-6, the CDR3 gives the full variable domain: DTGVSQNPRHKITKRGQNVTFRCDPISEHNRLYWYRQTLGQGPEFLTYFQNEAQLEKSRLLSDRFSAERPKGSFSTLEIQRTEQGDSAMYLCASTTGSSYNSPLHFGNGTRLTVT.

The rearrangement links TRBV6-1 to TRBJ2-1, with D tentatively TRBD2 (7 bases). CDR3 length: 15 amino acids. Germline-derived CDR1 and CDR2 are MNHNS and SASEGT. V was pared by 2 bases and J by 7 bases, with 15 bases between. Here the CDR3 DNA reads TGTGCCAGCAGTGAACCCGGGGGGCGCCGGAATGAGCAGTTCTTC. It yields the protein CASSEPGGRRNEQFF.

The rearrangement joins TRBV7-8 to TRBJ2-1, with D tentatively TRBD1 (7 bases). V was shortened by 0 bases and J by 3 bases, with 12 bases between the two germline ends. The CDR3 length is 16 residues. Per the germline V gene, CDR1 is SGHVS and CDR2 is FQNEAQ. Here the CDR3 DNA reads TGTGCCAGCAGCTTAGCGCGGGACAGCCTCTACAATGAGCAGTTCTTC. This gives the protein CASSLARDSLYNEQFF. The full variable domain, in which reference TRBV7-8 and TRBJ2-1 provide the parts outside the CDR3, is GAGVSQSPRYKVAKRGQDVALRCDPISGHVSLFWYQQALGQGPEFLTYFQNEAQLDKSGLPSDRFFAERPEGSVSTLKIQRTQQEDSAVYLCASSLARDSLYNEQFFGPGTRLTVL.

This clone was counted between two and nine times. The rearrangement uses TRBV30 and TRBJ1-4; weak D call: TRBD1 (5 bases). CDR1 is GTSNPN, CDR2 SVGIG, per germline (reference sequence). The CDR3 length is 13 residues. The V gene lost 4 bases and the J gene lost 6 bases, with 12 bases spanning the gap. CDR3 sequence: CAWKVGPHEKLFF. The CDR3 coding sequence is TGTGCCTGGAAAGTGGGGCCCCATGAAAAACTGTTTTTT. The full variable domain, its missing parts supplied by reference TRBV30 and TRBJ1-4, is SQTIHQWPATLVQPVGSPLSLECTVEGTSNPNLYWYRQAAGRGLQLLFYSVGIGQISSEVPQNLSASRPQDRQFILSSKKLLLSDSGFYLCAWKVGPHEKLFFGSGTQLSVL.

This clone was counted between two and nine times. V usage is TRBV6-6 and J usage is TRBJ1-1, with D uncertain. V lost 6 bases, J lost 6 bases, and 14 bases lay in between. The CDR3 is 13 residues long. CDR1 and CDR2 from the germline V gene are MNHNY and SVGAGI (reference sequence). The CDR3 protein is CASRRSGGPEAFF. The CDR3 nucleotides are TGTGCCAGCAGGCGTTCAGGAGGTCCTGAAGCTTTCTTT.

The chain uses TRBV5-1 and TRBJ1-1, with 10 nucleotides matching TRBD1. This CDR3 is 13 amino acids long. The germline CDR1 and CDR2 sequences are SGHRS and YFSETQ. V trimming: 4 bases; J trimming: 10 bases; junction bases outside the gene matches: 7. CDR3 bases: TGCGCCAGCAGCCCCGGGACAGGGGATAGAGCTTTCTTT. This encodes CASSPGTGDRAFF.

The J gene is TRBJ2-1, the V gene TRBV4-2; TRBD2 matches at 10 bases. The germline V gene encodes CDR1 LGHNA and CDR2 YNFKEQ. V trimming: 0 bases; J trimming: 3 bases; junction bases outside the gene matches: 2. The CDR3 runs to 16 residues. CDR3 sequence: CASSQEASGSYNEQFF. CDR3 DNA: TGTGCCAGCAGCCAAGAAGCTAGCGGGAGCTACAATGAGCAGTTCTTC.

The V gene is TRBV6-1, the J gene TRBJ2-2; TRBD1 agrees at 10 bases. The CDR3 loop spans 15 amino acids. Trimming cost V 10 bases and J 3 bases; bases outside gene matches: 8. Looked up from germline, CDR1 is MNHNS and CDR2 is SASEGT. The CDR3 DNA follows: TGTGCCACCCGGACAGGGGGTGTATACACCGGGGAGCTGTTTTTT. Amino acids: CATRTGGVYTGELFF.

Only a few counts were recorded for this clone. The CDR3 coding sequence is TGTGCCAGCAGCTTCTCCGGGACAGCTAATGAAAAACTGTTTTTT. Encoded protein: CASSFSGTANEKLFF. The V gene is TRBV11-1, the J gene TRBJ1-4; 7 nucleotides line up with TRBD1. The CDR3 runs 15 residues. From germline, CDR1 is SGHAT and CDR2 FQDESV (reference sequence). Trimming took 3 bases from V and 3 from J; bases not matched to a gene: 4. Variable domain in full (rest from reference TRBV11-1 and TRBJ1-4): EAEVAQSPRYKITEKSQAVAFWCDPISGHATLYWYRQILGQGPELLVQFQDESVVDDSQLPKDRFSAERLKGVDSTLKIQPAELGDSAMYLCASSFSGTANEKLFFGSGTQLSVL.

The V call is TRBV7-2, the J call TRBJ1-1, with D possibly being TRBD1 (6 bases). This CDR3 is 13 amino acids long. CDR1 is SGHTA and CDR2 is FQGNSA in the germline V gene. Trimming took off 5 bases at V and 1 base at J, with 8 bases between the two ends. CDR3: CASSVGQNTEAFF. The CDR3 DNA reads TGTGCCAGCAGCGTGGGACAGAACACTGAAGCTTTCTTT.

This clone was seen a handful of times. The rearrangement joins TRBV5-1 to TRBJ1-1; D is undetermined. The CDR3 runs to 14 residues. Germline CDR1 SGHRS, CDR2 YFSETQ. Trimming cost V 4 bases and J 2 bases, with 12 bases left between them. The CDR3 sequence is CASSAGSGNTEAFF. CDR3 DNA sequence: TGCGCCAGCAGCGCGGGGTCAGGAAACACTGAAGCTTTCTTT. The entire variable domain, with the rest obtained from reference TRBV5-1 and TRBJ1-1, is as follows: KAGVTQTPRYLIKTRGQQVTLSCSPISGHRSVSWYQQTPGQGLQFLFEYFSETQRNKGNFPGRFSGRQFSNSRSEMNVSTLELGDSALYLCASSAGSGNTEAFFGQGTRLTVV.

In this sample, this clone turned up once. This chain connects TRBV5-4 to TRBJ2-7; 8 nucleotides agree with TRBD2. With 3 bases clipped from V and 4 bases from J, the junction kept 12 bases outside the gene matches. Germline V gene data show CDR1 as SGHNT and CDR2 as YYREEE (reference sequence). This CDR3 has 16 amino acids. The CDR3 coding sequence is TGTGCCAGCAGCTCCGGGGGGGGGAGGGGTGAATACGAGCAGTACTTC. Residues: CASSSGGGRGEYEQYF.

The chain recombines TRBV2 with TRBJ2-3, with 7 positions matching TRBD2. Germline V CDR1 and CDR2: SNHLY, FYNNEI. This CDR3 is 14 amino acids long. The V and J ends lost 3 bases and 6 bases, in that order; junction bases with no gene match: 6. CDR3 nucleotide sequence: TGTGCCAGCAGTGATTTTAGCGGGTCCGATACGCAGTATTTT. It yields the protein CASSDFSGSDTQYF.

The V and J genes are TRBV7-9 and TRBJ2-7; D gene ambiguous. Germline CDR1 reads SEHNR; CDR2 reads FQNEAQ (reference sequence). The V end was cut by 2 bases, the J end by 6 bases, with 5 bases between. This CDR3 spans 11 amino acids. The CDR3 DNA is TGTGCCAGCAGCTTACTGCGCGAGCAGTACTTC. It translates to CASSLLREQYF.

The J gene is TRBJ1-2, the V gene TRBV5-1; 7 bases map to TRBD1. The CDR3 covers 13 residues. Germline V gives CDR1 SGHRS, CDR2 YFSETQ. The V and J ends lost 2 bases and 6 bases, in that order; junction bases with no gene match: 4. The CDR3 sequence: CASSLQGTDGYTF. The DNA of the CDR3 is TGCGCCAGCAGCTTACAGGGGACGGATGGCTACACCTTC.

The chain links TRBV5-8 to TRBJ1-1, with TRBD1 as a possible D gene (6 bases). Germline values: CDR1 SGHTS, CDR2 YDEGEE. This CDR3 has 14 amino acids. V lost 2 bases and J lost 1, with 9 bases in between. The CDR3 spells CASSFQGRNTEAFF. In DNA, the CDR3 is TGTGCCAGCAGCTTCCAGGGGAGGAACACTGAAGCTTTCTTT. Drawing the rest from reference TRBV5-8 and TRBJ1-1, the complete variable domain is EAGVTQSPTHLIKTRGQQATLRCSPISGHTSVYWYQQALGLGLQFLLWYDEGEERNRGNFPPRFSGRQFPNYSSELNVNALELEDSALYLCASSFQGRNTEAFFGQGTRLTVV.

The genes are TRBV5-4 and TRBJ2-5, with D hard to call. Germline V CDR1 and CDR2: SGHNT, YYREEE (reference sequence). The CDR3 has 15 residues. V gave up 1 base and J gave up 2 bases, with 12 bases separating them. In DNA, the CDR3 is TGTGCCAGCAGCTTGAACCCAGTACCACAAGAGACCCAGTACTTC. This encodes CASSLNPVPQETQYF.

J is TRBJ2-2 and V is TRBV7-7; TRBD1 matches 8 bases. V dropped 8 bases and J dropped 2; count of bases not matched to a gene: 10. The CDR3 loop spans 16 amino acids. The germline CDR1 and CDR2 sequences are SSHAT and FNYEAQ (reference sequence). The CDR3 protein is CASAPIGQGNTGELFF. For the CDR3, the DNA is TGTGCCAGCGCCCCCATTGGACAGGGTAACACCGGGGAGCTGTTTTTT.

This clone was found once. This chain links TRBV29-1 with TRBJ2-1, with 10 bases identical to TRBD2. CDR1 SQVTM and CDR2 ANQGSEA come from the germline V gene. V was pared by 6 bases and J by 15 bases, with 11 bases of the junction left unmatched. The CDR3 is made up of 12 amino acids. In nucleotides, the CDR3 is TGCAGCGTGCCGGCTAGCGGGGGCGATCTGTTCTTC. Protein sequence: CSVPASGGDLFF.

V gene TRBV9 combines with J gene TRBJ1-1, with D hard to call. Trimming left V 0 bases short and J 1 base short, with 4 bases between. Germline values: CDR1 SGDLS, CDR2 YYNGEE. This CDR3 spans 13 amino acids. The CDR3 loop is CASSVDRNTEAFF. DNA of the CDR3: TGTGCCAGCAGCGTAGACAGGAACACTGAAGCTTTCTTT.

This clone was found a few times. The genes are TRBV4-1 and TRBJ1-1; the D is unclear. CDR1 and CDR2 (germline): MGHRA, YSYEKL. With 1 base removed from V and 1 base from J, the gap between germline ends came to 10 bases. CDR3 length: 15 residues. DNA of the CDR3: TGCGCCAGCAGCCAAGGATACGGGTGGAACACTGAAGCTTTCTTT. This codes for CASSQGYGWNTEAFF.

The chain carries TRBV7-9 and TRBJ2-1; maybe TRBD1 (5 bases). The germline CDR1 and CDR2 sequences are SEHNR and FQNEAQ (reference sequence). V was clipped by 1 base and J by 0 bases, with 10 bases between them. The CDR3 runs to 16 residues. The CDR3 reads CASSLGGASSYNEQFF. The CDR3 DNA follows: TGTGCCAGCAGCTTAGGTGGGGCCAGCTCCTACAATGAGCAGTTCTTC.